These 18 T cell receptor beta chains originate from one sample sequenced in a study of T cells expressing NK-cell markers. Using the 5' RACE reads, TCRdb records one entry per CDR3 protein without DNA. The listing contains about 540,000 distinct CDR3 sequences. Material for sequencing was blood T cells: a sorted CD56 or NKG2C T cell subset, CD4+ or CD8+ T cells, or bulk PBMC T cells (not recorded which). These receptors originate from a man between 18 and 35 years old in good health.

The chain couples TRBV28 to TRBJ2-3; TCRdb calls TRBD1, which cannot be checked without DNA. The CDR3 covers 14 residues. Germline V lookup: CDR1 MDHEN, CDR2 SYDVKM. The CDR3 sequence: CASSTGTFTDTQYF.

J is TRBJ2-3 and V is TRBV5-1. CDR3 size: 14 residues. Germline CDR1 and CDR2: SGHRS and YFSETQ. The CDR3 is CASSLEVNGDTQYF.

V usage is TRBV14 and J usage is TRBJ2-5; TCRdb's D call, TRBD1, is unchecked because there is no DNA. This CDR3 contains 16 residues. From germline, CDR1 is SGHDN and CDR2 FVKESK. The CDR3 loop reads CASSQEGTGAQETQYF.

The genes are TRBV7-6 and TRBJ2-5; without DNA, the TCRdb call of TRBD1 cannot be checked. Germline V gene lookup returns CDR1 SGHVS and CDR2 FNYEAQ. The CDR3 spans 14 residues. Here the CDR3 reads CASSPWVGPETQYF. The full variable domain, its missing parts supplied by reference TRBV7-6 and TRBJ2-5, is GAGVSQSPRYKVTKRGQDVALRCDPISGHVSLYWYRQALGQGPEFLTYFNYEAQQDKSGLPNDRFSAERPEGSISTLTIQRTEQRDSAMYRCASSPWVGPETQYFGPGTRLLVL.

The chain couples TRBV29-1 to TRBJ1-1; TCRdb's D gene call, TRBD1, goes unchecked for lack of DNA. This CDR3 region has 13 residues. CDR1 and CDR2 from the germline V gene are SQVTM and ANQGSEA. The CDR3 loop is CSVRGTGGTEAFF. The entire variable domain, with the rest obtained from reference TRBV29-1 and TRBJ1-1, is as follows: SAVISQKPSRDICQRGTSLTIQCQVDSQVTMMFWYRQQPGQSLTLIATANQGSEATYESGFVIDKFPISRPNLTFSTLTVSNMSPEDSSIYLCSVRGTGGTEAFFGQGTRLTVV.

V usage is TRBV29-1 and J usage is TRBJ2-5; with no DNA, the TCRdb D assignment of TRBD2 cannot be verified. This CDR3 has 14 residues. Looked up from germline, CDR1 is SQVTM and CDR2 is ANQGSEA. The CDR3 spells CSVEDPGPQETQYF.

This chain joins TRBV20-1 and TRBJ2-2; there is no DNA to check the TCRdb D call of TRBD1. The CDR3 runs to 16 residues. CDR1 and CDR2 from the germline V gene are DFQATT and SNEGSKA (reference sequence). CDR3 loop: CSASRGSIGGSGELFF.

The genes are TRBV29-1 and TRBJ2-5; TCRdb calls TRBD1, which cannot be checked without DNA. Germline assignment: CDR1 SQVTM and CDR2 ANQGSEA. The CDR3 consists of 15 residues. This CDR3 reads CSIRDRLTSQETQYF.

The gene calls are TRBV11-2 and TRBJ1-3. Germline loops: CDR1 SGHAT, CDR2 FQNNGV. The CDR3 has 16 residues. CDR3 protein: CASSLERSAWGNTIYF.

This chain links TRBV15 with TRBJ2-3; the TCRdb call, TRBD1, lacks DNA for checking. This CDR3 contains 19 residues. Germline V gene data show CDR1 as LNHNV and CDR2 as YYDKDF (reference sequence). CDR3: CATSRDGGHWTGMSDTQYF.

This rearrangement joins TRBV5-1 to TRBJ2-5; the TRBD2 assignment by TCRdb is unverifiable without DNA. From germline, CDR1 is SGHRS and CDR2 YFSETQ. The CDR3 consists of 13 residues. CDR3 loop: CASQDSLQETQYF.

The chain couples TRBV20-1 to TRBJ2-3; TCRdb's D call of TRBD2 is untestable without DNA. CDR1 and CDR2 (germline): DFQATT, SNEGSKA (reference sequence). This CDR3 comprises 15 residues. The CDR3 loop is CSARDPGIHGDTQYF.

The V and J genes are TRBV4-2 and TRBJ1-3; TCRdb gives TRBD1 as the D gene, but with no DNA this cannot be confirmed. CDR1 LGHNA and CDR2 YNFKEQ come from the germline V gene. This CDR3 region has 18 residues. Here the CDR3 reads CASSQGGQGALSGNTIYF.

This chain joins TRBV3-1 and TRBJ1-3; the D call of TRBD1 rests on TCRdb alone, since no DNA is present to check it. The CDR3 extends over 16 amino acids. Germline CDR1 reads LGHDT; CDR2 reads YNNKEL (reference sequence). CDR3 protein: CASSLGGQIIGNTIYF.

This chain joins TRBV7-2 and TRBJ2-7; TCRdb's assignment of TRBD1 cannot be checked, as there is no DNA. This CDR3 comprises 16 residues. The germline CDR1 and CDR2 sequences are SGHTA and FQGNSA. CDR3 sequence: CASSLGGGGIKPEQYF.

The chain's CDR3 is CSVTTYLGPTNTGELFF. This chain connects TRBV29-1 to TRBJ2-2; checking the TCRdb D call of TRBD1 is not possible without DNA. The germline V gene has CDR1 SQVTM and CDR2 ANQGSEA. The CDR3 has 17 residues.

The CDR3 sequence is CASSALGDEQFF. The chain employs TRBV12-3 or TRBV12-4 and TRBJ2-1. This CDR3 has 12 amino acids.

The chain couples TRBV5-1 to TRBJ2-1; as DNA is missing, the TRBD2 call by TCRdb cannot be tested. The CDR3 is 16 residues long. Germline loops: CDR1 SGHRS, CDR2 YFSETQ. The CDR3 protein is CASSGGLLRAYNEQFF.